The 21 T cell receptor beta chains below all came from one sample that was sequenced in a study of CD8+ T cells in alopecia areata. RNA was extracted and reverse transcribed into cDNA as the sequencing template. The assay was immunoSEQ multiplex PCR, and TCRdb's table has in-frame clones only and misses some. Of 130,000 to 150,000 clones in the sample, approximately 87% were seen once. The sample here was CD8+ T cells sorted from blood, taken at week 0. All receptors come from a human donor with alopecia areata.

This rearrangement joins TRBV7-8 to TRBJ1-1, with 7 bases identical to TRBD1. Trimming removed 4 bases from V and 0 bases from J; junction bases left unmatched: 5. The germline CDR1 and CDR2 sequences are SGHVS and FQNEAQ. This CDR3 has 15 amino acids. The CDR3 region has the DNA TGTGCCAGCAGCTACCCGGGACAGATGAACACTGAAGCTTTCTTT. Protein sequence: CASSYPGQMNTEAFF.

Here the CDR3 DNA reads TGTGCCAGCAGCCGGGAGTCCTACGAGCAGTACTTC. Translating gives CASSRESYEQYF. The rearrangement joins TRBV5-6 to TRBJ2-7; possibly TRBD2 for D (6 bases). Germline CDR1 reads SGHDT; CDR2 reads YYEEEE. The CDR3 has 12 amino acids. V was shortened by 4 bases and J by 1 base, with 6 bases between the two germline ends.

The rearrangement links TRBV27 to TRBJ2-4, with a tentative D call TRBD1 (5 bases). The length of the CDR3 is 17 residues. The V gene's germline CDR1 is MNHEY and CDR2 SMNVEV (reference sequence). Trimming left V 6 bases short and J 1 base short, with 19 bases between. The DNA for the CDR3 is TGTGCCAGCAGCGGGCCAGGGTCGACACTGGCCAAAAACATTCAGTACTTC. It translates to CASSGPGSTLAKNIQYF.

V is TRBV7-8 and J is TRBJ2-1; 9 nucleotides align to TRBD1. Germline values: CDR1 SGHVS, CDR2 FQNEAQ. This CDR3 is 15 amino acids long. Trimming at V came to 3 bases and at J to 4 bases, leaving 4 bases not matched to a gene. CDR3 residues: CASSLRTGVYNEQFF. Written as DNA, the CDR3 is TGTGCCAGCAGCTTGAGGACAGGGGTGTACAATGAGCAGTTCTTC.

The rearrangement uses TRBV11-2 and TRBJ1-1; possible D gene TRBD1, 5 bases. V was shortened by 7 bases and J by 0 bases, with 15 bases between the two germline ends. The CDR3 is made up of 15 amino acids. Per the germline V gene, CDR1 is SGHAT and CDR2 is FQNNGV. DNA of the CDR3: TGTGCCAGCACCCCCCCTGGGGGGATGAACACTGAAGCTTTCTTT. This encodes CASTPPGGMNTEAFF.

The chain employs TRBV7-9 and TRBJ2-7, with D possibly being TRBD2 (6 bases). Trimming pared 5 bases from V and 0 bases from J, leaving 11 bases between. This CDR3 spans 14 amino acids. Per germline, CDR1 SEHNR and CDR2 FQNEAQ (reference sequence). The CDR3 DNA follows: TGTGCCAGCAGCCGTAGCGGCCACTCCTACGAGCAGTACTTC. The encoded protein is CASSRSGHSYEQYF.

The chain combines TRBV7-2 with TRBJ2-7; D uncertain. CDR1 and CDR2 from the germline V gene are SGHTA and FQGNSA. Trimming took off 1 base at V and 7 bases at J, with 17 bases between the two ends. The CDR3 spans 15 residues. In nucleotides, the CDR3 is TGTGCCAGCAGCTTAGGCTACAACGCCCCGGCGGAGCAGTACTTC. It yields the protein CASSLGYNAPAEQYF.

The chain joins TRBV6-5 to TRBJ2-1, with unresolved D. Per the germline V gene, CDR1 is MNHEY and CDR2 is SVGAGI. The CDR3 sequence is 14 residues long. Trimming removed 0 bases from V and 5 bases from J, with 8 bases in between. CDR3 nucleotide sequence: TGTGCCAGCAGTTACTCGAGGCAGGACAATGAGCAGTTCTTC. It specifies CASSYSRQDNEQFF.

This rearrangement joins TRBV29-1 to TRBJ2-1; 10 bases map to TRBD1. Germline V CDR1 and CDR2: SQVTM, ANQGSEA. The V and J ends lost 4 bases and 0 bases, in that order; junction bases with no gene match: 15. The CDR3 spans 19 residues. The CDR3 loop is CSVAPRGTGALSSYNEQFF. CDR3 nucleotides: TGCAGCGTTGCCCCCCGGGGGACAGGGGCCCTCAGCTCCTACAATGAGCAGTTCTTC.

This clone has only one observation. The rearrangement links TRBV4-1 to TRBJ1-1; tentatively, D is TRBD1 (5 bases). The CDR3 consists of 15 residues. Germline assignment: CDR1 MGHRA and CDR2 YSYEKL. The V end lost 0 bases, the J end lost 1 base, and 9 bases lay between the germline ends. CDR3 loop: CASSQDVQANTEAFF. The CDR3, as DNA: TGCGCCAGCAGCCAAGATGTACAGGCGAACACTGAAGCTTTCTTT.

This chain uses TRBV6-6 with TRBJ2-3; TRBD1 matches 11 bases. Germline V lookup: CDR1 MNHNY, CDR2 SVGAGI (reference sequence). The length of the CDR3 is 14 residues. Trimming took 2 bases from V and 7 from J; bases not matched to a gene: 2. CDR3 region: CASSYGTGGNTQYF. The CDR3 DNA follows: TGTGCCAGCAGTTACGGGACAGGGGGGAATACGCAGTATTTT.

V usage is TRBV28 and J usage is TRBJ1-3, with D perhaps TRBD1 (6 bases). The CDR3 sequence is 15 residues long. Germline V gives CDR1 MDHEN, CDR2 SYDVKM. Trimming took 3 bases from V and 2 from J, leaving 11 bases between them. CDR3 DNA sequence: TGTGCCAGCAGTTTGAGGGGGGCAGCTGGAAACACCATATATTTT. Its translation is CASSLRGAAGNTIYF. Supplemented by reference TRBV28 and TRBJ1-3, the full variable domain reads DVKVTQSSRYLVKRTGEKVFLECVQDMDHENMFWYRQDPGLGLRLIYFSYDVKMKEKGDIPEGYSVSREKKERFSLILESASTNQTSMYLCASSLRGAAGNTIYFGEGSWLTVV.

The chain recombines TRBV27 with TRBJ1-1; D remains unclear. The CDR3 has 12 residues. Per germline, CDR1 MNHEY and CDR2 SMNVEV (reference sequence). Trimming removed 5 bases at V and 7 bases at J, with 11 bases between. CDR3 DNA sequence: TGTGCCAGCAGTCCCAGATCCAGTGAAGCTTTCTTT. Translation: CASSPRSSEAFF.

V usage is TRBV5-4 and J usage is TRBJ2-1; 10 bases are shared with TRBD1. The CDR3 runs to 14 residues. With V trimmed by 5 bases and J by 7 bases, 6 bases remained unmatched. Per the germline V gene, CDR1 is SGHNT and CDR2 is YYREEE (reference sequence). The CDR3 region has the DNA TGTGCCAGCAGATTGACAGGGGGCGCGAATGAGCAGTTCTTC. Amino acids: CASRLTGGANEQFF.

The V and J genes are TRBV11-2 and TRBJ1-1; D gene unclear. V shed 5 bases and J shed 2 bases, with 15 bases lying between them. Per germline, CDR1 SGHAT and CDR2 FQNNGV. CDR3 length: 15 amino acids. The CDR3 loop is CASSPPGRLNTEAFF. For the CDR3, the DNA is TGTGCCAGCAGCCCGCCCGGACGTCTCAACACTGAAGCTTTCTTT.

As to this clone: In the same sample, other DNA sequences code for this CDR3. The chain links TRBV27 to TRBJ2-7, with D possibly TRBD2 on 5 matching bases. V was pared by 3 bases and J by 2 bases, with 8 bases between. The CDR3 consists of 13 residues. CDR1 and CDR2 (germline): MNHEY, SMNVEV (reference sequence). CDR3 DNA sequence: TGTGCCAGCAGTTTGTCCGGGGCCTACGAGCAGTACTTC. Protein: CASSLSGAYEQYF.

In DNA, the CDR3 is TGCGCCAGCAGCCAAAAGAAGGGGTCCTACGAGCAGTACTTC. Its translation is CASSQKKGSYEQYF. V is TRBV4-1 and J is TRBJ2-7; the D gene is possibly TRBD1 (5 bases). The CDR3 is 14 amino acids. Per germline, CDR1 MGHRA and CDR2 YSYEKL. The V end lost 2 bases, the J end lost 1 base, and 9 bases lay between the germline ends.

J is TRBJ2-2 and V is TRBV23-1, with unresolved D. TRBV23-1 is reported as an ORF; its role is uncertain. Trimming removed 7 bases from V and 1 base from J, with 19 bases in between. This CDR3 is 17 amino acids long. CDR3 protein: CASTQPLRAENTGELFF. CDR3 bases: TGCGCCAGCACCCAACCCCTTAGGGCAGAGAACACCGGGGAGCTGTTTTTT.

The chain uses TRBV2 and TRBJ1-5, with D unresolved. The CDR3 runs 16 residues. The germline V gene has CDR1 SNHLY and CDR2 FYNNEI. Trimming stripped 2 bases from V and 4 bases from J, with 15 bases between. Written as DNA, the CDR3 is TGTGCCAGCAGTGAATCGGCAGCGGAGACAAATCAGCCCCAGCATTTT. Its protein product is CASSESAAETNQPQHF.

J is TRBJ1-5 and V is TRBV13; D unresolved. The CDR3 length is 14 residues. V was pared by 0 bases and J by 3 bases, with 6 bases between. Germline loops: CDR1 PRHDT, CDR2 FYEKMQ (reference sequence). The CDR3 spells CASSLGQTNQPQHF. The CDR3 DNA is TGTGCCAGCAGCTTAGGACAGACCAATCAGCCCCAGCATTTT. Full variable domain (rest looked up from reference TRBV13 and TRBJ1-5): AAGVIQSPRHLIKEKRETATLKCYPIPRHDTVYWYQQGPGQDPQFLISFYEKMQSDKGSIPDRFSAQQFSDYHSELNMSSLELGDSALYFCASSLGQTNQPQHFGDGTRLSIL.

The chain is built from TRBV6-1 and TRBJ1-5; 7 positions match TRBD1. Trimming removed 3 bases from V and 4 bases from J; junction bases left unmatched: 12. The CDR3 sequence is 17 residues long. Germline V gives CDR1 MNHNS, CDR2 SASEGT. CDR3 protein: CASSDEPTGTLNQPQHF. The CDR3, as DNA: TGTGCCAGCAGTGACGAACCGACAGGGACCCTTAATCAGCCCCAGCATTTT.